This entry concerns a single T cell receptor (beta chain). The protocol was immunoSEQ multiplex PCR, while the TCRdb copy is restricted to in-frame clones and leaves out a portion. The table shows approximately 130,000 clones, with 86% occurring only once. The sample belongs to a study of blood T cell repertoires in COVID-19. About the study: COVID-19 samples from acute and convalescent phases originated in the United States, Italy and Spain.

Germline-derived CDR1 and CDR2 are LNHDA and SQIVND (reference sequence). This CDR3 is built from 12 residues. Trimming pared 8 bases from V and 1 base from J, leaving 8 bases between. The sequenced material came from PBMCs or T cells enriched from blood (not recorded which). This chain joins TRBV19 and TRBJ2-5; maybe TRBD2 (6 bases). The clonotype was recovered from a woman in her forties or fifties who had recovered from COVID-19. This chain's CDR3 is CASGGFQETQYF. The DNA for the CDR3 is TGTGCCAGTGGGGGGTTCCAAGAGACCCAGTACTTC.